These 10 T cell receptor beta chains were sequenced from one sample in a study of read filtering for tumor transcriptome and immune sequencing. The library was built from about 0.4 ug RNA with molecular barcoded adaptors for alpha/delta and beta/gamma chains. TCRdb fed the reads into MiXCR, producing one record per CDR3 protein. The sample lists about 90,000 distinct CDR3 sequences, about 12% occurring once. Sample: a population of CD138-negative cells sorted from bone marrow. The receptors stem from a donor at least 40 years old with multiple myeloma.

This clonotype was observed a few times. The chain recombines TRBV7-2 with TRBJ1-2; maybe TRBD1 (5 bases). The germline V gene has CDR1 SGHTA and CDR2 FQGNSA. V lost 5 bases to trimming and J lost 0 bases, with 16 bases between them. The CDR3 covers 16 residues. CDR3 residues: CASSPGGPFSNYGYTF. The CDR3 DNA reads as TGTGCCAGCAGCCCTGGGGGACCGTTTTCTAACTATGGCTACACCTTC.

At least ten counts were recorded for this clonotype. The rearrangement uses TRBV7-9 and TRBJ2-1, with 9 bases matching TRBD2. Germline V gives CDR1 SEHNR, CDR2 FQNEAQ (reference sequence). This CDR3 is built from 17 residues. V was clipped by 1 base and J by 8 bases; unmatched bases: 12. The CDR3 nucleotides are TGTGCCAGCAGCTTAGGGAAGTGGCTAGCGGGAAGAGATGAGCAGTTCTTC. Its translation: CASSLGKWLAGRDEQFF.

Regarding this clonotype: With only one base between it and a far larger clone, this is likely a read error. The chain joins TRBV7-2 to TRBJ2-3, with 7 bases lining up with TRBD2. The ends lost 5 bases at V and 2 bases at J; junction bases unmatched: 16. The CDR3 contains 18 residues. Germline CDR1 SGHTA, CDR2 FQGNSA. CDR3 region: CASSIDPSLGGFTDTQYF. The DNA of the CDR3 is TGTGCCAGCAGCATAGACCCCTCTTTGGGGGGGTTCACAGATACGCAGTATTTT.

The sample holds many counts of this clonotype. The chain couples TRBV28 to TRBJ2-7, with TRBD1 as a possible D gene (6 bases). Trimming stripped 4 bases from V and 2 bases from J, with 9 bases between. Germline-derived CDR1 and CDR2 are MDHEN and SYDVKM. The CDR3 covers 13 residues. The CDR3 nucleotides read TGTGCCAGCAGTTCCCGGGACACCTACGAGCAGTACTTC. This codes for CASSSRDTYEQYF.

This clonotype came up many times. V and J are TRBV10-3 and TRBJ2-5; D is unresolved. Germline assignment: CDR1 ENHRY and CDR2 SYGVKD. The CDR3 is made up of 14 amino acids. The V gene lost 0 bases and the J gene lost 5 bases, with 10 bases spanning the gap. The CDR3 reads CAISESVLRETQYF. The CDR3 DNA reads TGTGCCATCAGTGAGTCTGTGTTGCGGGAGACCCAGTACTTC.

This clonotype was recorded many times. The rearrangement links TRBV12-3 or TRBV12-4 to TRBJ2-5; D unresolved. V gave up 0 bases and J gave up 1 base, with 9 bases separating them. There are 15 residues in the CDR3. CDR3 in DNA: TGTGCCAGCAGTTTAGCGTGGCGGTCCCAAGAGACCCAGTACTTC. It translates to CASSLAWRSQETQYF.

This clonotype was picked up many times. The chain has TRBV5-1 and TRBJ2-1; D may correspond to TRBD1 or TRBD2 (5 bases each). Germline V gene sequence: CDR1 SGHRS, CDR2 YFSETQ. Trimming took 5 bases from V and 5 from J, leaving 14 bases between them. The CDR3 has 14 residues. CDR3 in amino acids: CASSSAGADNEQFF. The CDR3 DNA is TGCGCCAGCAGTTCGGCCGGGGCGGACAATGAGCAGTTCTTC.

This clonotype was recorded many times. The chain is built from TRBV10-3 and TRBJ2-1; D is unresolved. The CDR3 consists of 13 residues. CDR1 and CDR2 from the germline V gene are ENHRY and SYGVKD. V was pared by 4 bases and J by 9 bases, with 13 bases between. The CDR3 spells CAISATLGIEQFF. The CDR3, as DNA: TGTGCCATCAGTGCCACGCTCGGAATTGAGCAGTTCTTC.

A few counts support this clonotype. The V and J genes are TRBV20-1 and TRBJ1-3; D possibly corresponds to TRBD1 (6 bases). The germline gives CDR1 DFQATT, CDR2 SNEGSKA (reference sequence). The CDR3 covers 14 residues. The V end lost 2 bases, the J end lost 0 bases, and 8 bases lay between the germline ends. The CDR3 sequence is CSARRGSSGNTIYF. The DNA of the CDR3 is TGCAGTGCTAGAAGGGGGAGCTCTGGAAACACCATATATTTT.

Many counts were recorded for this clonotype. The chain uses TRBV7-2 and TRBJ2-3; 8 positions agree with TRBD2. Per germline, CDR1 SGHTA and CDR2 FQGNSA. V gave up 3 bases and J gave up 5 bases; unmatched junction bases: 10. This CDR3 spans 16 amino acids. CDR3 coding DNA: TGTGCCAGCAGCTTGAGGTCGGGAGGGCCCGTAGATACGCAGTATTTT. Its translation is CASSLRSGGPVDTQYF.